One T cell receptor beta chain is described in this entry. The read stops 3 residues short of the end of the CDR3; the missing end is completed from the germline J gene. This CDR3 has 15 residues. With V trimmed by 6 bases and J by 0 bases, 8 bases remained unmatched. Germline CDR1 and CDR2: DFQATT and SNEGSKA (reference sequence). Measured with immunoSEQ multiplex PCR; TCRdb has only the in-frame clones, and not every one. This sample's table has some 29,000 clones. The sample belongs to a study of Tregs in tolerant kidney transplant recipients. Related graft donors supplied nonmyeloablative bone marrow transplants, and mixed chimerism was transient.

This TCR derives from a human patient who received a combined kidney and bone marrow transplant. The graft donor may be the source of some T cells. The starting material was CD4+ T cells from blood (PBMCs), obtained 24 months after the transplant. The chain joins TRBV20-1 to TRBJ2-3, with 8 bases matching TRBD2. The CDR3: CSAPPSGPSTDTQYF. The covered CDR3 bases are TGCAGTGCCCCCCCTAGCGGGCCTAGCACAGATACG.